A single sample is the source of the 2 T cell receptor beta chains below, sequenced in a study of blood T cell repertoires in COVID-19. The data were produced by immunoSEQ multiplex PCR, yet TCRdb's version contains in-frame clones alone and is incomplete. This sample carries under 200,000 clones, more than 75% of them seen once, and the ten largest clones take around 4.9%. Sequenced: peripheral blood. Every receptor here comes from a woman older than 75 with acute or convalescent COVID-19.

CDR3 sequence: CATHSFSDEQFF. As DNA, the CDR3 is TGTGCCACCCATTCTTTTTCGGATGAGCAGTTCTTC. The chain is built from TRBV28 and TRBJ2-1; D ambiguous. Germline V CDR1 and CDR2: MDHEN, SYDVKM. This CDR3 contains 12 residues. V was cut by 10 bases and J by 8 bases, with 15 bases left in between.

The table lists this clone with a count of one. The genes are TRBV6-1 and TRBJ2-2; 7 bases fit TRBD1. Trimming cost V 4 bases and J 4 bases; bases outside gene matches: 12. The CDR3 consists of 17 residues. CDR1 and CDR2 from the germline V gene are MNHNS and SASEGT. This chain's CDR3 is CASSVHGSGTATGELFF. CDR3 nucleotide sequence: TGTGCCAGCAGTGTTCACGGATCCGGGACAGCCACCGGGGAGCTGTTTTTT.